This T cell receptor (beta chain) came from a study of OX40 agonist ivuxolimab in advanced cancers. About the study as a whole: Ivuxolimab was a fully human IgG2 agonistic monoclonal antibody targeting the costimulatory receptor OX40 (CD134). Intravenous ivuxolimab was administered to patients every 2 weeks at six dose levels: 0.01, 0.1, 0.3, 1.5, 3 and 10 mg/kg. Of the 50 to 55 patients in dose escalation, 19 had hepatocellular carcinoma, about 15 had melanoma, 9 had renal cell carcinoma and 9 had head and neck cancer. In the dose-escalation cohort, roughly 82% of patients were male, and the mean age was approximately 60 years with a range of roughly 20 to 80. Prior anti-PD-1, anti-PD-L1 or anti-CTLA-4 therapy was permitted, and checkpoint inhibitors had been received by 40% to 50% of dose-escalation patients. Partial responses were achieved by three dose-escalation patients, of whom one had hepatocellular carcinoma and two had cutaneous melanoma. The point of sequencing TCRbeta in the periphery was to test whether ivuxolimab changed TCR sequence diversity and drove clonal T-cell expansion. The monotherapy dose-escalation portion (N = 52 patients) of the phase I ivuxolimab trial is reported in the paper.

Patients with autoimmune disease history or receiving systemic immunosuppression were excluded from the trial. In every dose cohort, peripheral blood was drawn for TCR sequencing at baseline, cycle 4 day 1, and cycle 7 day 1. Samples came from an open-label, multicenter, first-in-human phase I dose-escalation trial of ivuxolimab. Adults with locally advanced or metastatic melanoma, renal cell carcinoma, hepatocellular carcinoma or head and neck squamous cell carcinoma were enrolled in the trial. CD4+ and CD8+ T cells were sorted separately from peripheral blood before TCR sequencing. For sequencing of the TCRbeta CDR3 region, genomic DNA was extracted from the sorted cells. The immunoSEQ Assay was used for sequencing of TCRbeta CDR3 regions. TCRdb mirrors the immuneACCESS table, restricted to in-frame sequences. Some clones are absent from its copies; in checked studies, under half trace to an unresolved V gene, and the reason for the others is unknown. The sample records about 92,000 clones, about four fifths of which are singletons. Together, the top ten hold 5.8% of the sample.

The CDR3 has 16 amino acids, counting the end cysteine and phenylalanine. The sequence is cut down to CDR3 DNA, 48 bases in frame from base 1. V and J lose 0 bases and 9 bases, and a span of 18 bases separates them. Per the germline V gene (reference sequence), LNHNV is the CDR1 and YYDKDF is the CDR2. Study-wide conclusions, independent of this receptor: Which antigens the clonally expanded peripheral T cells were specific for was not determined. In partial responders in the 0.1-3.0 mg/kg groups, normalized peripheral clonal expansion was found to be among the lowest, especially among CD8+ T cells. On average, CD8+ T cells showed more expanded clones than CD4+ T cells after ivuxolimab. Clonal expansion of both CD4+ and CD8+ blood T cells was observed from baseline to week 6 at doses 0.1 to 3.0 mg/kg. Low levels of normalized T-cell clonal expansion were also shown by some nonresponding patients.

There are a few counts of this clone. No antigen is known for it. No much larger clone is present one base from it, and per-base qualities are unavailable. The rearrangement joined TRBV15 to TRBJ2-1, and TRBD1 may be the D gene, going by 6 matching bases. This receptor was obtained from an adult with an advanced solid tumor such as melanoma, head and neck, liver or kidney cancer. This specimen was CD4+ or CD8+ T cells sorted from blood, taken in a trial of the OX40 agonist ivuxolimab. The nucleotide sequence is TGTGCCACCAGCAGAGAAGGTGGGACACCACCCCCTGAGCAGTTCTTC. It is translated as CATSREGGTPPPEQFF. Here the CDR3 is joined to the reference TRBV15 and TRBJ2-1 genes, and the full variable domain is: DAMVIQNPRYQVTQFGKPVTLSCSQTLNHNVMYWYQQKSSQAPKLLFHYYDKDFNNEADTPDNFQSRRPNTSFCFLDIRSPGLGDTAMYLCATSREGGTPPPEQFFGPGTRLTVL.